This T cell receptor (beta chain) comes out of a study of identical twins. Regarding the study as a whole: Less excess twin sharing appeared in beta out-of-frame sequences. Beta clonotypes that were abundant in cord blood contained fewer insertions, a pattern absent from memory repertoires.

V lost 6 bases to trimming and J lost 6 bases, with 9 bases between them. The CDR3 sequence is 11 residues long. Germline CDR1 reads DFQATT; CDR2 reads SNEGSKA (reference sequence). Details on this clonotype: As yet, its antigen is unknown.

TCRdb ran MiXCR on the 5' RACE reads and lists one entry per CDR3 protein. The sample contains 450,000 to 650,000 distinct CDR3 sequences, about 15% of which appear only once. These data were also filed under a second study, of yellow fever vaccine responses in identical twins.

This receptor was obtained from a woman in her late teens or twenties in good health. This sequence joins TRBV20-1 and TRBJ2-1, with D maybe TRBD2 (5 bases). Sample: CD4+ T cells sorted from blood. The CDR3 nucleotides are TGCAGTGCCAGTGAGGGCAATGAGCAGTTCTTC. It codes for CSASEGNEQFF.